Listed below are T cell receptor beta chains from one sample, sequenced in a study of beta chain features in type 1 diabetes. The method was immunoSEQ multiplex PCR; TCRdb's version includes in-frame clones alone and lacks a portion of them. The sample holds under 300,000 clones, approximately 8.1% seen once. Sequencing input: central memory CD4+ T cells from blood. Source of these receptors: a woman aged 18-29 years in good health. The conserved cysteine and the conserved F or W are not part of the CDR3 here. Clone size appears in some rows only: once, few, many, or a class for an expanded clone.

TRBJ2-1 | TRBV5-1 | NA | ASSFKRAASGGTYNEQF
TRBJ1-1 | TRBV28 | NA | ASRDPMNTEAF
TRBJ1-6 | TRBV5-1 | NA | ASRPGQTNSPLH
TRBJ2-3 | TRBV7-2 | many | ASSFRRGSTDTQY
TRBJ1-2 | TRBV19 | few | ASIKQGNGGYT
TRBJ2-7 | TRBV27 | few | ASSPRGTYEQY
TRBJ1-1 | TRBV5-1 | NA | ASSLVMGDTEAF
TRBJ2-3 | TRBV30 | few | AWTRGTGGLAGPDTQY
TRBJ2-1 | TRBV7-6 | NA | ASSQLAGGYNNEQF
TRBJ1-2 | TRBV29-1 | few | GDAGNYGYT
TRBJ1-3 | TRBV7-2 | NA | ASSLGLLRGKSGNTIY
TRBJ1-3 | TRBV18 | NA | ASSSRGGSSISGNTIY
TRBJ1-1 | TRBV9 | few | ASSVAGRNTEAF
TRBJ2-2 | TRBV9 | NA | ASSPQGPVNTGELF
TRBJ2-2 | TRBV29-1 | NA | SGKQGSSTGELF
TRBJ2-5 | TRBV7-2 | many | ASSPDRGRYQETQY
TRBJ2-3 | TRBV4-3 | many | ASSQDLVTQY
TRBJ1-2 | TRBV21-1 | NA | ASSKDRARTNYGYT
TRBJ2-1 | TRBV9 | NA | ASSLQRVAGIPSAYNEQF
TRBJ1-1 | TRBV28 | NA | ASSFHVSNSEAF
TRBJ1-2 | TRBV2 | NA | ASSVLQSYGYT
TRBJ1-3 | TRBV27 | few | ASRPATGDRSGNTIY
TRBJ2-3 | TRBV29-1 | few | SVELGRDTQY
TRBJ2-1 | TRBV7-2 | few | ASSLEQGNEQF
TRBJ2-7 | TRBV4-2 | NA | ASSTGTAYEQY
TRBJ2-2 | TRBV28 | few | ASREGTATGELF
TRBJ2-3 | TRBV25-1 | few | ASSDPLSRESSTDTQY
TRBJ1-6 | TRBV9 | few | ASSYDSSYNSPLH
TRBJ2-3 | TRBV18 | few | ASSPDHTDTQY
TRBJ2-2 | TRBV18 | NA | ASSLARTGELF
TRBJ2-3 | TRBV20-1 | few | SGGGKDTQY
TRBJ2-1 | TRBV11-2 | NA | ASSTREGNNEQF
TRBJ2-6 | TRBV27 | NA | ASGPVGQGISGANVLT
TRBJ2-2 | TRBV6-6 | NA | ASSPGTRSGELF
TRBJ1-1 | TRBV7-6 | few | ASSLAQGWNTEAF
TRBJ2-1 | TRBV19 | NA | ASSIQGPRGEQF
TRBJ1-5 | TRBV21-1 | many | ASRKGGRQPQH
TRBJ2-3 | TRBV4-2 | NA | ASSLVQGKVVQTQY
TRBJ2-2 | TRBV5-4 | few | ASSLRQGGIGELF
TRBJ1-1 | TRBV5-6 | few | ASTQVTANTEAF
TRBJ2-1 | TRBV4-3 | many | ASSQDSGRASGSVWSYNEQF
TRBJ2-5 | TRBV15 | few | ATRGVAGIGTQY
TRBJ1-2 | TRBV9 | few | ASSVETGRDYGYT
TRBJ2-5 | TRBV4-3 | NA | ASSQGVPSAGETQY
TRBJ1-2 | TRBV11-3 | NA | ASSLEGSMNYGYT
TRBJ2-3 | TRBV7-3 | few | ASSARGRGDTQY
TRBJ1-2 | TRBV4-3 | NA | ASSQHDPGTGYGYT
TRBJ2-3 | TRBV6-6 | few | ASSAQGSGTDTQY
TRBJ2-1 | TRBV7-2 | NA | ASSQNQGGEQF
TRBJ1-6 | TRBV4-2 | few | ASRFTRAGNSPLH